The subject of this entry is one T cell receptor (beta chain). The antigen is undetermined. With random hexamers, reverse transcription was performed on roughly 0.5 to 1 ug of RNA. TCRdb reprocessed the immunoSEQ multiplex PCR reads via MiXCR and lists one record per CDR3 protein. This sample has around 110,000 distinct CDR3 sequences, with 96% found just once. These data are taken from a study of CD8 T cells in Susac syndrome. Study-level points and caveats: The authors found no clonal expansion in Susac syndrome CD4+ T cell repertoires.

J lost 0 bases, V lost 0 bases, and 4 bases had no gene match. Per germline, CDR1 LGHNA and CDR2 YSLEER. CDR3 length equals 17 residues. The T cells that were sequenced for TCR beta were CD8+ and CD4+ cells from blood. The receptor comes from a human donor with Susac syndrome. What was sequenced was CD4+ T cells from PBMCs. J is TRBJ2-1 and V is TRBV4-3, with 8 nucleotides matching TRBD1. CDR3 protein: CASSQDQGAVSYNEQFF. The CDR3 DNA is TGCGCCAGCAGCCAAGATCAGGGGGCGGTCTCCTACAATGAGCAGTTCTTC.